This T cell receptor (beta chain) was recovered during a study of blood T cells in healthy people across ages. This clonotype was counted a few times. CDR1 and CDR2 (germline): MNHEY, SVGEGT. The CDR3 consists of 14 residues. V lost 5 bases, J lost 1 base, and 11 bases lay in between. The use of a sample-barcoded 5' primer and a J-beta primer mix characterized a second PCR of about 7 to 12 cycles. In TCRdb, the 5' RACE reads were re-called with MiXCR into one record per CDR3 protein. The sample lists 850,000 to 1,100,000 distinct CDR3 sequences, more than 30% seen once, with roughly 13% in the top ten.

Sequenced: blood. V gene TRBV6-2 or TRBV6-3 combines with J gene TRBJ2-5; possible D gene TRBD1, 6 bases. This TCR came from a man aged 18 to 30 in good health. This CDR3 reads CASSPGTFQETQYF. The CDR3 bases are TGTGCCAGCAGTCCGGGGACATTCCAAGAGACCCAGTACTTC.